Presented here are 5 T cell receptor beta chains from one specimen sequenced in a study of blood T cell repertoires in COVID-19. Clones were read by immunoSEQ multiplex PCR, and TCRdb kept only the in-frame ones, dropping some. The sample records about 140,000 clones, approximately 88% being singletons. Specimen: peripheral blood. All receptors come from a human donor in a cohort sampled during active COVID-19.

The table lists this clone with a count of one. The chain couples TRBV27 to TRBJ1-2; D might be TRBD1 (5 bases). The V gene's germline CDR1 is MNHEY and CDR2 SMNVEV (reference sequence). The ends were cut back, 3 bases at V and 4 bases at J, with 9 bases in the middle. This CDR3 comprises 13 residues. CDR3 bases: TGTGCCAGCAGTTTTCGAGACAGCTATGGCTACACCTTC. Amino acid sequence: CASSFRDSYGYTF.

The chain is built from TRBV2 and TRBJ1-3, with a possible D match to TRBD1 (5 bases). This CDR3 has 14 amino acids. The germline CDR1 and CDR2 sequences are SNHLY and FYNNEI. V lost 7 bases to trimming and J lost 9 bases, with 19 bases between them. The CDR3 region is CASKQEVRGGTIYF. The CDR3 DNA is TGTGCCAGCAAACAGGAGGTCCGGGGAGGCACCATATATTTT. The full variable domain, rest sourced from reference TRBV2 and TRBJ1-3, is EPEVTQTPSHQVTQMGQEVILRCVPISNHLYFYWYRQILGQKVEFLVSFYNNEISEKSEIFDDQFSVERPDGSNFTLKIRSTKLEDSAMYFCASKQEVRGGTIYFGEGSWLTVV.

This chain links TRBV9 with TRBJ2-7; possible D gene TRBD1, 5 bases. Germline V lookup: CDR1 SGDLS, CDR2 YYNGEE. Trimming removed 0 bases at V and 6 bases at J, with 10 bases between. This CDR3 comprises 13 residues. CDR3 bases: TGTGCCAGCAGCGTAGATGGGGCAGTCGAGCAGTACTTC. Its translation: CASSVDGAVEQYF.

Here the CDR3 reads CASSIDSLNTEAFF. The CDR3 bases are TGTGCCAGTAGTATCGACAGTTTGAACACTGAAGCTTTCTTT. V gene TRBV19 combines with J gene TRBJ1-1, with D possibly TRBD1 on 5 matching bases. Trimming removed 3 bases at V and 0 bases at J, with 8 bases between. Germline CDR1 and CDR2: LNHDA and SQIVND (reference sequence). CDR3 size: 14 residues.

V is TRBV9 and J is TRBJ2-7; D not certain. Germline lookup yields CDR1 SGDLS and CDR2 YYNGEE. CDR3 length equals 15 residues. Trimming removed 4 bases at V and 0 bases at J, with 14 bases between. The CDR3 is CASSPSVGSSYEQYF. CDR3 in DNA: TGTGCCAGCAGCCCCTCAGTTGGCAGCTCCTACGAGCAGTACTTC.